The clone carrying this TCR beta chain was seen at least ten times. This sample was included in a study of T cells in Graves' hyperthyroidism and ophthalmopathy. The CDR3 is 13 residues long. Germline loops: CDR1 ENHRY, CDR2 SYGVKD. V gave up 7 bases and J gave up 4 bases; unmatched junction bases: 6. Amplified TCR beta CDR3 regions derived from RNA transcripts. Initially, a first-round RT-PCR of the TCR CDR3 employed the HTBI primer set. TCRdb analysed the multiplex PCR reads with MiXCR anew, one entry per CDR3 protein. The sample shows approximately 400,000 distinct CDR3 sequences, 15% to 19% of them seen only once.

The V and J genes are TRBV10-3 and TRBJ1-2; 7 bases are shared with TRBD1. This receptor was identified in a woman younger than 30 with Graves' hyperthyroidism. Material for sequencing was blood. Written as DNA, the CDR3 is TGTGCCATCACCCGGGACAGCCTCTATGGCTACACCTTC. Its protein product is CAITRDSLYGYTF.